This is a list of T cell receptor beta chains from one sample in a study of blood T cell repertoires in COVID-19. The assay was immunoSEQ multiplex PCR, and TCRdb's table has in-frame clones only and misses some. The data show 60,000 to 85,000 clones, 75% to 85% seen once. Sample: peripheral blood. The receptors stem from a man at least 80 years old with acute or convalescent COVID-19. CDR3s include the opening cysteine and the closing phenylalanine or tryptophan. A D gene is named only where the DNA matches it firmly. Only some rows state a clone size, as once, few, many or a class for expanded clones.

D gene	clone size	V gene	J gene	CDR3 protein	CDR3 DNA
NA	NA	TRBV12-3/TRBV12-4	TRBJ1-2	CASSLGGAYGYTF	TGTGCCAGCAGTTTGGGGGGGGCCTATGGCTACACCTTC
TRBD1	NA	TRBV28	TRBJ2-7	CASSSDRVSYEQYF	TGTGCCAGCAGTTCGGACAGGGTCTCCTACGAGCAGTACTTC
NA	NA	TRBV5-1	TRBJ2-7	CASKESPAGDEQYF	TGCGCCAGCAAAGAGTCCCCAGCCGGGGACGAGCAGTACTTC
TRBD1	NA	TRBV6-5	TRBJ2-7	CASSYLPGQRSDEQYF	TGTGCCAGCAGCTACCTACCGGGACAGAGGTCAGACGAGCAGTACTTC
TRBD1	NA	TRBV4-1	TRBJ1-1	CASSQGRQGYTEAFF	TGCGCCAGCAGCCAAGGGAGACAGGGATACACTGAAGCTTTCTTT
NA	NA	TRBV6-6	TRBJ1-1	CASSPPFWVQGMNTEAFF	TGTGCCAGCAGTCCCCCATTCTGGGTGCAGGGGATGAACACTGAAGCTTTCTTT
TRBD2	NA	TRBV7-2	TRBJ2-3	CASSSVAGGTDTQYF	TGTGCCAGCAGCTCCGTGGCGGGGGGCACAGATACGCAGTATTTT
TRBD2	NA	TRBV10-2	TRBJ2-3	CASSSGRASDTQYF	TGCGCCAGCTCCAGCGGGAGGGCCTCTGATACGCAGTATTTT
NA	NA	TRBV18	TRBJ1-1	CASSPYRVGDTEAFF	TGTGCCAGCTCACCGTACAGGGTAGGAGACACTGAAGCTTTCTTT
TRBD2	NA	TRBV7-2	TRBJ2-1	CASSPRRGGLAGGYNEQFF	TGTGCCAGCAGCCCCAGGAGAGGGGGACTAGCGGGAGGCTACAATGAGCAGTTCTTC
TRBD1	NA	TRBV19	TRBJ2-7	CASRRTGKAYEQYF	TGTGCCAGTAGGCGGACAGGGAAAGCCTACGAGCAGTACTTC
NA	few	TRBV7-6	TRBJ1-2	CASSLRANGGYGYTF	TGTGCCAGCAGCTTAAGGGCTAACGGAGGGTATGGCTACACCTTC
NA	many	TRBV19	TRBJ1-6	CASSRSYNSPLHF	TGTGCCAGTAGTCGCTCCTATAATTCACCCCTCCACTTT
TRBD1	once	TRBV4-2	TRBJ1-1	CASSQAGTATNTEAFF	TGTGCCAGCAGCCAAGCGGGGACAGCAACGAACACTGAAGCTTTCTTT
TRBD2	NA	TRBV7-2	TRBJ2-7	CASSLFTSGASYEQYF	TGTGCCAGCAGCCTCTTCACTAGCGGGGCCTCCTACGAGCAGTACTTC
TRBD2	NA	TRBV6-6	TRBJ2-7	CASSPSGGRPYEQYF	TGTGCCAGCAGTCCCAGCGGGGGCCGCCCCTACGAGCAGTACTTC
NA	once	TRBV7-7	TRBJ2-7	CASSHSPAAKPYEQYF	TGTGCTAGCAGCCACTCCCCGGCGGCGAAACCCTACGAGCAGTACTTC